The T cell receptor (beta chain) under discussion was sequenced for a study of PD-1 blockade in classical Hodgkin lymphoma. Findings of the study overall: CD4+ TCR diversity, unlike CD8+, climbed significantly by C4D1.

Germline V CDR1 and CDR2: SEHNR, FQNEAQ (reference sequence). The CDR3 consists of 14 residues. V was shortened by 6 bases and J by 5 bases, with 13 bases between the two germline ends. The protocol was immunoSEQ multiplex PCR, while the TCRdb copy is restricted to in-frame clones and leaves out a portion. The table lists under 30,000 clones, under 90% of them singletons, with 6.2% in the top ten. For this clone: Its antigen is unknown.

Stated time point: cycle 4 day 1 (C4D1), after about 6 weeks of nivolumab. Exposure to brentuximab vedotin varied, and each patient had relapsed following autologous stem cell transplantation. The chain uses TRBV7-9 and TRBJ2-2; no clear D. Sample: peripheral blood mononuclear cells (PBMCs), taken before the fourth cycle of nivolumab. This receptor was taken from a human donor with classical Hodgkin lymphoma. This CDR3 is CASRQSLGTGELFF. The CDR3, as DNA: TGTGCCAGCAGGCAAAGCTTGGGTACCGGGGAGCTGTTTTTT.